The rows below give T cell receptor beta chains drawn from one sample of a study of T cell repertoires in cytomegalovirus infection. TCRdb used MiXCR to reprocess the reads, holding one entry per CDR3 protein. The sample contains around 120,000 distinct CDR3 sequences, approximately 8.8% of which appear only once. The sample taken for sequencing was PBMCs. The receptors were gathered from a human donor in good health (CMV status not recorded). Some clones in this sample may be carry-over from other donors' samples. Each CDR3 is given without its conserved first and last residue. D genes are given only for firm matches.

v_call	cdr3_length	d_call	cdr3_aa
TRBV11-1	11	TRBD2	ASSNRGGLEQY
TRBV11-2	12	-	ASSLRGGPIEQY
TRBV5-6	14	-	ASSAGDKSSYNEQF
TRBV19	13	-	ASSLDWEEGTEAF
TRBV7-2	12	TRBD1	ASSLATGRETQY
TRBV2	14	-	ASSDLGRQAYNEQF
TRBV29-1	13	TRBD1	SAGQGTSSTDTQY
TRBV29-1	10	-	SVEGAVAEAF
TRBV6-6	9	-	ASSLKAEGF
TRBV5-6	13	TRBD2	ASSLLAGGTDTQY
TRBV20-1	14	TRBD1	SARDINRGQGETQY
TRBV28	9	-	ASSFGNEQY
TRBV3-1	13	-	ASSQETVMNTEAF
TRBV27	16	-	ASSLQGLGSAVRAGAF
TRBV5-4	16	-	ASSYILVSGALSYEQY
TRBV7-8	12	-	ASSPQTDFYGYT
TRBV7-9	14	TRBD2	ASSLGSSGLVGEQF
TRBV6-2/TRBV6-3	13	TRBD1	ASRSTGTGGNEQY
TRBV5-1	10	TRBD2	ASSFGGDEQY
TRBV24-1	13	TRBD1	ATSDGQVAGNTIY
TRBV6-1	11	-	ASSFTGYNEQY
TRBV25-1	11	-	ASRDSGINEQY
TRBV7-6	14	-	ASSGRQQRKQETQY
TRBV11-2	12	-	ASSFRQTMDEQF
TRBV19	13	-	ASSGRASNTGELF
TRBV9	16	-	ASSVSTQSGSGNTEAF
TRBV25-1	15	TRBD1	ASSDRKTGTGQETQY
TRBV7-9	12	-	ASSIDGTAYGYT
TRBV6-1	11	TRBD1	ASRGTGAYEQY
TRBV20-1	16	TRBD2	SARGLAGGALRYNEQF
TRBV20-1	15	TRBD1	SALSGTGVNSNQPQH
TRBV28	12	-	ASRIQNMNTEAF
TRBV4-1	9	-	ASSQDFTQY
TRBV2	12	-	ASSEVGGLYEQY
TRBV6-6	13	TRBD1	ASINRDRAFYGYT
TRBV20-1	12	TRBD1	SARVPGQGYEQY
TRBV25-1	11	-	ASMLYGGLEAF
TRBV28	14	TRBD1	ASRGTGGFSGTEAF
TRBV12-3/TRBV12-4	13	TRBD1	ASSPGTAVTDTQY
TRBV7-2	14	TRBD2	ASSSTSGVTTDTQY
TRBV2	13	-	ASSEGGANTGELF
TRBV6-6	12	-	ASSYGVGTDTQY
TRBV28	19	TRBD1	ASSLLGASPSQGAHTGELF
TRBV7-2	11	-	ASSFGSMNEQF
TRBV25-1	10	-	ASSEGSGGYT
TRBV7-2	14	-	ASSFSTSGLSETQY
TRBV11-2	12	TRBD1	ASSFRGPDYGYT
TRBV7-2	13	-	ASSLDFGSGNTIY
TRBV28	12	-	ASSGTQSSYEQY
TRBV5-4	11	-	ASSGGLGQPQH
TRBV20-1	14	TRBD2	SARDIERGLVYEQY
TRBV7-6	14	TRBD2	ASSLSGGSFSETQY
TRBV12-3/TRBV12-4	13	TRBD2	ASSPYSGAINIQY
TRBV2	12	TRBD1	ASSRTGYNEKLF
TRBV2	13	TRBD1	ASGLNRGAENIQY